Listed below are T cell receptor beta chains from one sample, sequenced in a study of blood T cells in healthy people across ages. One entry per CDR3 protein, called by TCRdb with MiXCR from the 5' RACE reads. The sample yields around 850,000 distinct CDR3 sequences, 30% to 45% seen once. The sequenced sample consisted of blood. Source of these receptors: a man aged 18-30 years in good health. CDR3s include the opening cysteine and the closing phenylalanine or tryptophan. The order of the fields is J gene, CDR3 length, clone size, V gene, D gene, CDR3 protein, CDR3 DNA. A D gene is named only where the DNA matches it firmly. The size of a clone is reported for some rows only, either as once, few or many, or as a class for expanded clones.

J gene: TRBJ2-1
CDR3 length: 14
clone size: few
V gene: TRBV27
D gene: -
CDR3 protein: CASSSGTGPTEQFF
CDR3 DNA: TGTGCCAGCAGTTCAGGTACCGGGCCCACAGAGCAGTTCTTC

J gene: TRBJ2-3
CDR3 length: 16
clone size: -
V gene: TRBV12-3/TRBV12-4
D gene: -
CDR3 protein: CANTPTGEGAPDTQYF
CDR3 DNA: TGTGCCAACACTCCGACGGGGGAGGGGGCGCCCGATACGCAGTATTTT

J gene: TRBJ2-6
CDR3 length: 15
clone size: -
V gene: TRBV27
D gene: -
CDR3 protein: CASSLPVSGANVLTF
CDR3 DNA: TGTGCCAGCAGTTTACCCGTCTCTGGGGCCAACGTCCTGACTTTC

J gene: TRBJ2-7
CDR3 length: 16
clone size: few
V gene: TRBV6-2/TRBV6-3
D gene: TRBD1
CDR3 protein: CASSFAGTGKGNEQYF
CDR3 DNA: TGTGCCAGCAGTTTCGCCGGGACAGGGAAGGGCAATGAGCAGTACTTC

J gene: TRBJ1-1
CDR3 length: 16
clone size: -
V gene: TRBV3-1
D gene: -
CDR3 protein: CASSRKFRGVNTEAFF
CDR3 DNA: TGTGCCAGCAGCCGCAAATTTAGGGGGGTGAACACTGAAGCTTTCTTT

J gene: TRBJ1-2
CDR3 length: 13
clone size: few
V gene: TRBV12-3/TRBV12-4
D gene: -
CDR3 protein: CASSFWELGGYTF
CDR3 DNA: TGTGCCAGCAGTTTTTGGGAATTGGGAGGCTACACCTTC

J gene: TRBJ2-7
CDR3 length: 13
clone size: once
V gene: TRBV3-1
D gene: -
CDR3 protein: CTSSQLISYEQYF
CDR3 DNA: TGTACCAGCAGCCAACTAATATCCTACGAGCAGTACTTC

J gene: TRBJ2-3
CDR3 length: 16
clone size: few
V gene: TRBV3-1
D gene: -
CDR3 protein: CASRTVEQGGADTQYF
CDR3 DNA: TGTGCCAGCAGGACCGTGGAACAGGGCGGCGCAGATACGCAGTATTTT

J gene: TRBJ2-5
CDR3 length: 14
clone size: -
V gene: TRBV7-2
D gene: -
CDR3 protein: CASSEKDKPNEQYF
CDR3 DNA: TGTGCCAGCAGCGAAAAGGACAAGCCCAATGAGCAGTACTTC

J gene: TRBJ1-2
CDR3 length: 15
clone size: -
V gene: TRBV28
D gene: -
CDR3 protein: CASSLVRGGRGGYTF
CDR3 DNA: TGTGCCAGCAGTTTGGTCAGGGGAGGCCGTGGTGGCTACACCTTC

J gene: TRBJ2-3
CDR3 length: 15
clone size: -
V gene: TRBV5-6
D gene: TRBD2
CDR3 protein: CASSDGGVSTDTQYF
CDR3 DNA: TGTGCCAGCAGCGACGGGGGGGTGAGCACAGATACGCAGTATTTT

J gene: TRBJ2-3
CDR3 length: 15
clone size: -
V gene: TRBV27
D gene: -
CDR3 protein: CASSSTSGPTDTQYF
CDR3 DNA: TGTGCCAGCAGTTCCACAAGCGGACCCACAGATACGCAGTATTTT

J gene: TRBJ2-6
CDR3 length: 14
clone size: -
V gene: TRBV20-1
D gene: -
CDR3 protein: CSAREASGANVLTF
CDR3 DNA: TGCAGTGCCCGGGAAGCCTCTGGGGCCAACGTCCTGACTTTC

J gene: TRBJ1-4
CDR3 length: 13
clone size: few
V gene: TRBV4-1
D gene: -
CDR3 protein: CASSQGVDEKLFF
CDR3 DNA: TGCGCCAGCAGCCAAGGAGTGGATGAAAAACTGTTTTTT

J gene: TRBJ2-1
CDR3 length: 16
clone size: few
V gene: TRBV6-2/TRBV6-3
D gene: -
CDR3 protein: CASSFSGTDFYNEQFF
CDR3 DNA: TGTGCCAGCAGTTTCTCCGGGACGGATTTCTACAATGAGCAGTTCTTC

J gene: TRBJ2-3
CDR3 length: 16
clone size: -
V gene: TRBV12-3/TRBV12-4
D gene: TRBD1
CDR3 protein: CASSFPDRDGTDTQYF
CDR3 DNA: TGTGCCAGCAGTTTCCCGGACAGGGATGGGACAGATACGCAGTATTTT

J gene: TRBJ1-2
CDR3 length: 13
clone size: few
V gene: TRBV4-2
D gene: -
CDR3 protein: CASSQDQLYGYTF
CDR3 DNA: TGTGCCAGCAGCCAAGACCAGCTCTATGGCTACACCTTC

J gene: TRBJ2-3
CDR3 length: 16
clone size: once
V gene: TRBV4-3
D gene: -
CDR3 protein: CASSLGTSRGADTQYF
CDR3 DNA: TGCGCCAGCAGCCTGGGGACCTCGAGGGGGGCAGATACGCAGTATTTT

J gene: TRBJ2-3
CDR3 length: 17
clone size: few
V gene: TRBV7-2
D gene: -
CDR3 protein: CASSSRQLVISTDTQYF
CDR3 DNA: TGTGCCAGCAGCTCGAGACAGTTAGTAATTTCCACAGATACGCAGTATTTT

J gene: TRBJ2-1
CDR3 length: 12
clone size: few
V gene: TRBV6-2/TRBV6-3
D gene: -
CDR3 protein: CASSYTVGEQFF
CDR3 DNA: TGTGCCAGCTCGTATACCGTTGGTGAGCAGTTCTTC

J gene: TRBJ1-1
CDR3 length: 13
clone size: -
V gene: TRBV3-1
D gene: TRBD1
CDR3 protein: CASSLDRARDAFF
CDR3 DNA: TGTGCCAGCAGCCTCGACAGGGCGAGGGACGCTTTCTTT

J gene: TRBJ2-7
CDR3 length: 13
clone size: few
V gene: TRBV12-3/TRBV12-4
D gene: TRBD1
CDR3 protein: CASSWKGADEQYF
CDR3 DNA: TGTGCCAGCAGCTGGAAGGGGGCCGACGAGCAGTACTTC

J gene: TRBJ1-2
CDR3 length: 14
clone size: -
V gene: TRBV20-1
D gene: -
CDR3 protein: CSARDPGEIGGYTF
CDR3 DNA: TGCAGTGCTAGAGATCCAGGGGAGATCGGGGGCTACACCTTC